This T cell receptor beta chain was identified during a study of graft-versus-host responses after intestinal transplantation. The wider study: Grafts were multivisceral, liver-intestinal, or isolated intestinal. General study findings and limits: Early post-transplant declines in HvG were associated with peak levels of circulating GvH clones. Those patients showing graft-donor T cell macrochimerism displayed high graft-versus-host to host-versus-graft clonal ratios in allografts. GvH clones detected in recipient marrow included some appearing first in ileum or blood.

Concerning this clone itself: The antigen is unknown.

V was shortened by 3 bases and J by 1 base, with 13 bases between the two germline ends. CDR1 is MDHEN and CDR2 is SYDVKM in the germline V gene. The CDR3 extends over 15 amino acids. Clones were read by immunoSEQ multiplex PCR, and TCRdb kept only the in-frame ones, dropping some. The sample consists of approximately 77,000 clones, approximately 92% of them appearing once. The chain is built from TRBV28 and TRBJ2-7, with D unresolved. This specimen consisted of PBMCs, obtained 98 days after intestinal transplantation. This receptor was obtained from a human patient who received an intestinal transplant, so some T cells may come from the graft donor. CDR3 loop: CASSLWRKTSYEQYF. The DNA for the CDR3 is TGTGCCAGCAGTTTGTGGCGGAAAACGTCCTACGAGCAGTACTTC. The full variable domain, its missing parts supplied by reference TRBV28 and TRBJ2-7, is DVKVTQSSRYLVKRTGEKVFLECVQDMDHENMFWYRQDPGLGLRLIYFSYDVKMKEKGDIPEGYSVSREKKERFSLILESASTNQTSMYLCASSLWRKTSYEQYFGPGTRLTVT.